The next 23 T cell receptor beta chains were all read from a single sample in a study of cytomegalovirus exposure and HLA in healthy donors. A multiplex PCR was run with 60 Vbeta primers and 13 Jbeta primers. Only in-frame clones appear in the TCRdb table, and some are missing; sequencing was by immunoSEQ multiplex PCR. The table has 120,000 or so clones, roughly 78% seen once. The sequenced sample consisted of PBMCs. These receptors were obtained from a young man in good health and CMV-seropositive.

The chain links TRBV13 to TRBJ2-7; 9 bases fit TRBD1. Germline V gene data show CDR1 as PRHDT and CDR2 as FYEKMQ (reference sequence). The CDR3 contains 15 residues. The trim removed 7 bases at V and 4 bases at J, leaving 11 bases unmatched. Here the CDR3 reads CASIQTGQGVYEQYF. Written as DNA, the CDR3 is TGTGCCAGCATTCAGACGGGACAGGGTGTGTACGAGCAGTACTTC.

The chain carries TRBV10-3 and TRBJ1-1; D gene unclear. The germline V gene has CDR1 ENHRY and CDR2 SYGVKD. The CDR3 length is 12 residues. Deletions cut 3 bases from V and 1 base from J, with 3 bases between. CDR3 amino acids: CAISDRNTEAFF. The CDR3 DNA is TGTGCCATCAGTGATCGGAACACTGAAGCTTTCTTT.

J is TRBJ2-7 and V is TRBV6-5; TRBD1 matches at 7 bases. Trimming removed 2 bases from V and 5 bases from J; junction bases left unmatched: 3. The CDR3 has 13 residues. The germline CDR1 and CDR2 sequences are MNHEY and SVGAGI. The CDR3 coding sequence is TGTGCCAGCAGTTACAGGGGGCTAAACGAGCAGTACTTC. It specifies CASSYRGLNEQYF.

The chain links TRBV9 to TRBJ2-2; 8 nucleotides agree with TRBD2. J lost 5 bases, V lost 0 bases, and 3 bases had no gene match. Germline CDR1 SGDLS, CDR2 YYNGEE. CDR3 length equals 15 residues. The chain's CDR3 is CASSVGAGETGELFF. In DNA, the CDR3 is TGTGCCAGCAGCGTAGGAGCGGGAGAGACCGGGGAGCTGTTTTTT.

This clone turned up a few times. The chain couples TRBV21-1 to TRBJ2-7; TRBD1, the table's D call, was not compared with the DNA. TRBV21-1 is annotated as a pseudogene. This CDR3 spans 14 amino acids. In nucleotides, the CDR3 is TGTGCCAGCAGCACCGGACAGTGTCCCTACGAGCAGTACTTC. This gives the protein CASSTGQCPYEQYF.

The chain combines TRBV5-1 with TRBJ2-7; 7 nucleotides match TRBD2. The CDR3 spans 14 residues. V was clipped by 4 bases and J by 0 bases; unmatched bases: 4. Germline loops: CDR1 SGHRS, CDR2 YFSETQ. This CDR3 reads CASSPRGDSYEQYF. CDR3 in DNA: TGCGCCAGCAGCCCCCGGGGGGACTCCTACGAGCAGTACTTC.

This chain links TRBV29-1 with TRBJ2-3; TRBD2 aligns across 14 bases. V lost 6 bases to trimming and J lost 0 bases; unmatched junction nucleotides: 11. CDR1 is SQVTM, CDR2 ANQGSEA, per germline. The CDR3 is 18 amino acids. The CDR3 protein is CSVTTGTSGSLSTDTQYF. CDR3 coding DNA: TGCAGCGTCACTACCGGGACTAGCGGGAGCCTCAGCACAGATACGCAGTATTTT.

The genes are TRBV6-5 and TRBJ2-7; 8 nucleotides agree with TRBD2. Trimming at V came to 6 bases and at J to 3 bases, leaving 10 bases not matched to a gene. The germline V gene encodes CDR1 MNHEY and CDR2 SVGAGI. The CDR3 covers 15 residues. The CDR3 DNA follows: TGTGCCAGCAGCCAAAGCGGGAGCGGTGGCTACGAGCAGTACTTC. Translated, it gives CASSQSGSGGYEQYF.

The rearrangement uses TRBV4-1 and TRBJ1-1, with D hard to call. The germline V gene has CDR1 MGHRA and CDR2 YSYEKL. The CDR3 sequence is 12 residues long. V lost 3 bases, J lost 0 bases, and 2 bases lay in between. CDR3 loop: CASSHMNTEAFF. DNA of the CDR3: TGCGCCAGCAGCCACATGAACACTGAAGCTTTCTTT.

The CDR3 loop reads CAGTRGPNEKLFF. DNA of the CDR3: TGTGCCGGAACCAGGGGCCCTAATGAAAAACTGTTTTTT. This chain uses TRBV30 with TRBJ1-4, with D maybe TRBD1 (6 bases). Germline CDR1 GTSNPN, CDR2 SVGIG (reference sequence). The CDR3 has 13 residues. Trimming shortened V by 8 bases and J by 3 bases, and 13 bases separated the two germline ends.

This sequence joins TRBV30 and TRBJ2-6; D gene uncertain. From germline, CDR1 is GTSNPN and CDR2 SVGIG (reference sequence). The V and J ends lost 0 bases and 4 bases respectively, with 4 bases between them. The CDR3 runs to 13 residues. The DNA for the CDR3 is TGTGCCTGGAGTGTGGAGGGGGCCAACGTCCTGACTTTC. Residues: CAWSVEGANVLTF.

This clone was counted between two and nine times. Other DNA sequences in the sample encode the same CDR3. This chain uses TRBV14 with TRBJ1-1; tentatively, D is TRBD1 (6 bases). Trimming removed 1 base from V and 4 bases from J, with 13 bases in between. CDR3 length: 15 residues. CDR1 and CDR2 (germline): SGHDN, FVKESK. The DNA for the CDR3 is TGTGCCAGCAGCCAAGTTGCGGGGGCAGGCACTGAAGCTTTCTTT. Protein sequence: CASSQVAGAGTEAFF.

V usage is TRBV6-1 and J usage is TRBJ1-4; 9 bases are shared with TRBD1. Looked up from germline, CDR1 is MNHNS and CDR2 is SASEGT. V shed 8 bases and J 8 bases; nucleotides not matched to a gene: 12. CDR3 length: 15 amino acids. CDR3 in DNA: TGTGCCAGCGGAGCCTCGACAGGGGGGGAGGAAAAACTGTTTTTT. It is translated as CASGASTGGEEKLFF.

This clone was detected only once. One junction end does not reproduce the germline sequence, and a read error may be involved. The genes are TRBV7-9 and TRBJ1-1; a weak D match, TRBD1 (6 bases). From germline, CDR1 is SEHNR and CDR2 FQNEAQ (reference sequence). The CDR3 runs to 11 residues. In DNA form, the CDR3 reads TGTTCCAGCCGCTTAGGGGGGGGCGCTTTCTTT. Translated, it gives CSSRLGGGAFF. Supplemented by reference TRBV7-9 and TRBJ1-1, the full variable domain reads DTGVSQNPRHKITKRGQNVTFRCDPISEHNRLYWYRQTLGQGPEFLTYFQNEAQLEKSRLLSDRFSAERPKGSFSTLEIQRTEQGDSAMYLCSSRLGGGAFFGQGTRLTVV.

J is TRBJ1-3 and V is TRBV6-5; a possible D gene is TRBD1 (6 bases). Trimming cost V 7 bases and J 0 bases, with 10 bases left between them. Germline CDR1 reads MNHEY; CDR2 reads SVGAGI. The CDR3 has 14 residues. The CDR3 nucleotides are TGTGCCAGCATGAGGGGGAGCTCTGGAAACACCATATATTTT. Translation gives CASMRGSSGNTIYF.

This chain joins TRBV23-1 and TRBJ2-6, with TRBD1 matching 12 bases. TRBV23-1 is an ORF; its function is uncertain. V was pared by 4 bases and J by 0 bases, with 1 base of the junction left unmatched. This CDR3 comprises 17 residues. CDR3 loop: CASSPGQGASGANVLTF. The CDR3 coding sequence is TGCGCCAGCAGTCCGGGACAGGGGGCCTCTGGGGCCAACGTCCTGACTTTC.

The chain couples TRBV28 to TRBJ1-6; weak D call: TRBD1 (6 bases). Trimming removed 8 bases from V and 8 bases from J, with 16 bases in between. CDR1 MDHEN and CDR2 SYDVKM come from the germline V gene. The CDR3 extends over 14 amino acids. The CDR3 sequence: CASWGRRGYSPLHF. The CDR3 DNA sequence: TGTGCCAGCTGGGGGCGGCGGGGGTATTCACCCCTCCACTTT. The full variable domain, in which reference TRBV28 and TRBJ1-6 provide the parts outside the CDR3, is DVKVTQSSRYLVKRTGEKVFLECVQDMDHENMFWYRQDPGLGLRLIYFSYDVKMKEKGDIPEGYSVSREKKERFSLILESASTNQTSMYLCASWGRRGYSPLHFGNGTRLTVT.

The chain has TRBV6-5 and TRBJ1-1; D gene uncertain. V was trimmed by 2 bases and J by 3 bases, leaving 10 bases between them. The CDR3 sequence is 14 residues long. Germline CDR1 reads MNHEY; CDR2 reads SVGAGI. The CDR3 loop reads CASSYDTTYTEAFF. The CDR3 DNA reads as TGTGCCAGCAGTTACGACACCACCTACACTGAAGCTTTCTTT.

The chain recombines TRBV7-2 with TRBJ2-3; TRBD1 agrees at 11 bases. This CDR3 contains 14 residues. Germline V CDR1 and CDR2: SGHTA, FQGNSA. With 5 bases clipped from V and 6 bases from J, the junction kept 4 bases outside the gene matches. The CDR3 DNA sequence: TGTGCCAGCAGCCAACGGACAGGGGGCGATACGCAGTATTTT. It translates to CASSQRTGGDTQYF.

J is TRBJ1-1 and V is TRBV4-1, with unresolved D. The germline V and J ends were trimmed by 4 bases and 5 bases, with 14 bases remaining between them. This CDR3 has 14 residues. The germline V gene has CDR1 MGHRA and CDR2 YSYEKL. The DNA of the CDR3 is TGCGCCAGCAGCCCAATTAGTGAGGAGACTGAAGCTTTCTTT. This encodes CASSPISEETEAFF.

The J gene is TRBJ1-1, the V gene TRBV18; 8 bases align to TRBD1. Per the germline V gene, CDR1 is KGHSH and CDR2 is LQKENI. The length of the CDR3 is 14 residues. The J segment lost 4 bases and the V segment lost 2 bases, leaving 3 bases of the junction unmatched. CDR3 nucleotides: TGTGCCAGCTCACCAGGACAGGGTGGCACTGAAGCTTTCTTT. This sequence encodes CASSPGQGGTEAFF.

The genes are TRBV25-1 and TRBJ2-5; D is possibly TRBD2 (6 bases). The germline V gene has CDR1 MGHDK and CDR2 SYGVNS. This CDR3 has 12 amino acids. V was shortened by 2 bases and J by 6 bases, with 7 bases between the two germline ends. The CDR3 DNA reads as TGTGCCAGCAGTGAAGGAGGGAAGACCCAGTACTTC. Its translation: CASSEGGKTQYF.

The chain combines TRBV7-2 with TRBJ2-1; D is ambiguous. Germline V gene sequence: CDR1 SGHTA, CDR2 FQGNSA. CDR3 size: 14 residues. Trimming left V 5 bases short and J 9 bases short, with 17 bases between. CDR3 amino acids: CASSLARIDGEQFF. In nucleotides, the CDR3 is TGTGCCAGCAGCCTCGCGAGGATTGACGGTGAGCAGTTCTTC.